Listed below are T cell receptor beta chains from one sample, sequenced in a study of control samples from healthy donors and cancer patients. The repertoire was sequenced with immunoSEQ multiplex PCR; TCRdb's copy has only in-frame clones and lacks some. The sample contains about 96,000 clones, over 90% of which appear only once. The sample taken for sequencing was blood. The receptors originated from a young man in good health. CDR3s include the opening cysteine and the closing phenylalanine or tryptophan. The D gene is left open where the match is weak.

d_call j_call v_call cdr3_aa
TRBD2 TRBJ2-7 TRBV9 CASSRLATSYEQYF
TRBD1 TRBJ2-7 TRBV4-3 CASSQAPGQGRYEQYF
- TRBJ1-6 TRBV13 CASSLGGENTLHF
TRBD1 TRBJ1-2 TRBV9 CASSVAVDRGHYGYTF
TRBD2 TRBJ2-1 TRBV6-1 CASSEFRGGLYNEQFF
- TRBJ1-1 TRBV27 CASSAEGVSFF
- TRBJ1-1 TRBV27 CASSSTGNTEAFF
- TRBJ1-6 TRBV2 CASRTDNSPLHF
TRBD1 TRBJ1-5 TRBV6-1 CASSGRQGNSNQPQHF
- TRBJ1-2 TRBV5-8 CASSVGSKRGYGYTF
- TRBJ1-3 TRBV12-3/TRBV12-4 CASRRDGENTIYF
- TRBJ1-1 TRBV9 CASSVVGAAPVEAFF
TRBD2 TRBJ2-3 TRBV4-3 CASSPKRAGRDLRREHVDTQYF
- TRBJ1-1 TRBV5-6 CASSVTGRTEAFF
- TRBJ2-1 TRBV27 CASRRKGDNYNEQFF
- TRBJ2-2 TRBV6-2/TRBV6-3 CASSKSGDTGELFF
- TRBJ1-1 TRBV10-1 CASTPLLDRNTEAFF
- TRBJ2-3 TRBV27 CASSFRTAPSTDTQYF
- TRBJ1-1 TRBV6-1 CASSERVDTEAFF
- TRBJ1-1 TRBV29-1 CSVGTQGFGTEAFF
- TRBJ1-1 TRBV11-2 CASRPTGTNTEAFF
- TRBJ1-6 TRBV27 CASSFTGYNSPLHF
- TRBJ2-2 TRBV29-1 CSVSDRSYFNTGELFF
- TRBJ2-1 TRBV7-2 CASSFGGPPNEQFF
- TRBJ1-5 TRBV27 CASSPRTPALAAQHF
- TRBJ2-2 TRBV30 CAARSQDTTGELFF
- TRBJ1-1 TRBV12-5 CASGLGGPVNTEAFF
- TRBJ1-6 TRBV27 CASSLSRKSSYNSPLHF
- TRBJ1-1 TRBV19 CASSMYRLNTEAFF
- TRBJ1-1 TRBV30 CAWSVTGTRNTEAFF
- TRBJ2-3 TRBV5-4 CASSLVGAPDTQYF
- TRBJ1-5 TRBV19 CASSREVGNQPQHF
- TRBJ2-2 TRBV27 CASSAGELFF
- TRBJ1-2 TRBV6-5 CASSKGGGDDYGYTF
- TRBJ2-1 TRBV7-9 CASSLAIGGWNEQFF
- TRBJ1-3 TRBV2 CASSPTGASWTIYF
TRBD2 TRBJ2-2 TRBV19 CASSIQRDWYTGELFF
TRBD1 TRBJ2-1 TRBV24-1 CATSDPRTGRDNEQFF
TRBD1 TRBJ2-2 TRBV3-1/TRBV3-2 CASSPRTGGGGELFF
- TRBJ1-2 TRBV27 CASSSGKVTDPYGYTF
TRBD1 TRBJ1-4 TRBV2 CASSARTGAAEKLFF
TRBD1 TRBJ2-1 TRBV11-1 CASSPGQNEQFF
TRBD1 TRBJ1-1 TRBV5-1 CASRPAGGGSNTEAFF
TRBD1 TRBJ1-2 TRBV6-4 CASSPVPGQEFYGYTF
- TRBJ2-7 TRBV7-2 CASSFGVHEQYF
TRBD1 TRBJ1-3 TRBV7-2 CASSLGGTGGNTIYF
- TRBJ2-5 TRBV4-1 CASSPRVRETQYF
- TRBJ1-2 TRBV6-1 CASSEISYGYTF
TRBD1 TRBJ2-1 TRBV18 CASSPVPRSRGRYNEQFF
TRBD2 TRBJ2-7 TRBV7-6 CASSQKQSGTSLYEQYF
- TRBJ1-2 TRBV7-2 CASSLKFVSGPLYGYTF